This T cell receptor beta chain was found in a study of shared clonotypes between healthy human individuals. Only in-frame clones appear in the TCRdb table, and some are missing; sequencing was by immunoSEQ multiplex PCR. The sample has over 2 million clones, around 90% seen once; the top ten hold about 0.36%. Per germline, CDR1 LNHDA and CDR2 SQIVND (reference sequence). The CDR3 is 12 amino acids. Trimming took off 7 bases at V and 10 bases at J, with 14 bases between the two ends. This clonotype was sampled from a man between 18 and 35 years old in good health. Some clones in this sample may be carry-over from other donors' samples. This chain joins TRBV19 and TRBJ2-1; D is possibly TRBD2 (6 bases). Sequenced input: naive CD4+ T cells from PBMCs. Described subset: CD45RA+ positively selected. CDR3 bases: TGTGCCAGTATGGGGGGTTACGAAGAGCAGTTCTTC. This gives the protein CASMGGYEEQFF.